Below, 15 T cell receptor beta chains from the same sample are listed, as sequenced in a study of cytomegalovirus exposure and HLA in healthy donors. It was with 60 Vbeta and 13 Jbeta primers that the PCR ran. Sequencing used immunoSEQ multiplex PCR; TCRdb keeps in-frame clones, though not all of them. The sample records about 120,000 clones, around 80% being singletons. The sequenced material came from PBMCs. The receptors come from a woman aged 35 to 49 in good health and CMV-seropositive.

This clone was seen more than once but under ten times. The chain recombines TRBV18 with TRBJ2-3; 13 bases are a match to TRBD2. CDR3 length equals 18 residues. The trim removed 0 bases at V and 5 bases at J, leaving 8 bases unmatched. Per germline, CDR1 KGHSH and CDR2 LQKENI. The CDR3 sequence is CASSPPTSGRSLGDTQYF. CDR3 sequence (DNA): TGTGCCAGCTCACCACCGACTAGCGGGAGGTCCCTTGGAGATACGCAGTATTTT.

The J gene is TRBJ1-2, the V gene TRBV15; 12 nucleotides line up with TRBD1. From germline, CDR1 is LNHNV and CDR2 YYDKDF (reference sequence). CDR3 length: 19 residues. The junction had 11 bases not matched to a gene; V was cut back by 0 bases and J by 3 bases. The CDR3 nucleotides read TGTGCCACCAGCAGAGATTTGGGACAGGGGGCAGGAGGGGACTATGGCTACACCTTC. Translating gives CATSRDLGQGAGGDYGYTF.

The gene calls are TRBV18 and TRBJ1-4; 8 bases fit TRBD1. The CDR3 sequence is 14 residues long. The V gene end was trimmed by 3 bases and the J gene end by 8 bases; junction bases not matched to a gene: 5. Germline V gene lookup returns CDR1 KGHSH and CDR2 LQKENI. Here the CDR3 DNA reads TGTGCCAGCTCACCGAGGGACAGGCACGAAAAACTGTTTTTT. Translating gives CASSPRDRHEKLFF.

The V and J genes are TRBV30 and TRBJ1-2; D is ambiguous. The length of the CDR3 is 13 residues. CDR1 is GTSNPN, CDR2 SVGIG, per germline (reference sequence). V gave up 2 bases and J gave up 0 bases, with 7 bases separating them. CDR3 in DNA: TGTGCCTGGAGTCACACCTCTAACTATGGCTACACCTTC. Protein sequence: CAWSHTSNYGYTF.

CDR3 in DNA: TGCGCCAGGTTTAGCGGGAGAAGGACCGGGGAGCTGTTTTTT. It encodes CARFSGRRTGELFF. V usage is TRBV10-1 and J usage is TRBJ2-2; 9 positions match TRBD2. The germline CDR1 and CDR2 sequences are WNHNN and SYGVQD (reference sequence). This CDR3 contains 14 residues. After removal of 9 bases from V and 5 bases from J, the junction contained 7 bases not matched to a gene.

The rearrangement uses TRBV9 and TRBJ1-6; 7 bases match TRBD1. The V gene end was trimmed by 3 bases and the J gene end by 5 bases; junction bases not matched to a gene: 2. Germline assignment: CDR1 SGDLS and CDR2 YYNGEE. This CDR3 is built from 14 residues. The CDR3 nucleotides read TGTGCCAGCAGCGGGACAGGCAATAATTCACCCCTCCACTTT. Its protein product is CASSGTGNNSPLHF.

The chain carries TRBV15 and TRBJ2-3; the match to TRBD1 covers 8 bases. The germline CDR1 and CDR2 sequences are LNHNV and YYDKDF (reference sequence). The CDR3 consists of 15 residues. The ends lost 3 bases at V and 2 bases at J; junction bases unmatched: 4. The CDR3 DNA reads TGTGCCACCAGCAGCCCGGGACAGGCCACAGATACGCAGTATTTT. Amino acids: CATSSPGQATDTQYF.

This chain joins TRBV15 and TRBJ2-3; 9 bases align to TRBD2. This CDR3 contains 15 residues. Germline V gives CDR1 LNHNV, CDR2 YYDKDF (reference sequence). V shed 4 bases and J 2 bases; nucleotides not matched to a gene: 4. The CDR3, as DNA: TGTGCCACCAGCACTAGCGGGGTGCACACAGATACGCAGTATTTT. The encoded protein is CATSTSGVHTDTQYF.

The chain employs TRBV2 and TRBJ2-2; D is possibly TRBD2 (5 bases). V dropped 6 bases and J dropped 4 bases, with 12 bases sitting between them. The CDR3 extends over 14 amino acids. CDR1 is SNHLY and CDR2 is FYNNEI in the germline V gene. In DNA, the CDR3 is TGTGCCAGCAGGCTAGACGGGGTCACCGGGGAGCTGTTTTTT. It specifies CASRLDGVTGELFF.

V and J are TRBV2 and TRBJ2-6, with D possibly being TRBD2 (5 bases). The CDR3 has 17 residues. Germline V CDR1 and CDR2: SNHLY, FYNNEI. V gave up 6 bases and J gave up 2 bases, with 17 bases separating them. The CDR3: CASSPGNTLTGANVLTF. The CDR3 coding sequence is TGTGCCAGCAGCCCGGGGAACACATTAACTGGGGCCAACGTCCTGACTTTC.

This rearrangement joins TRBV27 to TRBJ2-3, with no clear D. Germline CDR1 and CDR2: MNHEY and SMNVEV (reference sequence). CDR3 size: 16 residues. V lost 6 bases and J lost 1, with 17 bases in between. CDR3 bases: TGTGCCAGCAGACCTACTCAGGCTTATCGCACAGATACGCAGTATTTT. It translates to CASRPTQAYRTDTQYF.

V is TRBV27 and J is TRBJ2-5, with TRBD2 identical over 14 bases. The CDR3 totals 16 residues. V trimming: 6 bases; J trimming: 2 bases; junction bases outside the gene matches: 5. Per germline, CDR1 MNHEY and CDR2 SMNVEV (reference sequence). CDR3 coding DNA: TGTGCCAGCAGCCGACGACTAGCGGGAGGGCAAGAGACCCAGTACTTC. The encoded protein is CASSRRLAGGQETQYF.

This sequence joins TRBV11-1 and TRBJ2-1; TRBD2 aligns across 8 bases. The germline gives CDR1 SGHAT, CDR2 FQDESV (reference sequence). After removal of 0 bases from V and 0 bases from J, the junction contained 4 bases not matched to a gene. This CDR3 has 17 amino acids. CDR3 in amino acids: CASSLAFTSGSYNEQFF. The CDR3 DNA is TGTGCCAGCAGCTTAGCCTTTACTAGCGGCTCCTACAATGAGCAGTTCTTC.

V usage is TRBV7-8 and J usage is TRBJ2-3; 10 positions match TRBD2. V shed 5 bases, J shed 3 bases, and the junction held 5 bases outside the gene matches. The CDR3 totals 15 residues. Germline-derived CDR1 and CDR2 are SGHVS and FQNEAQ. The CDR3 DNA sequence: TGTGCCAGCAGCCGCAGCGGGGGGGAGACAGATACGCAGTATTTT. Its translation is CASSRSGGETDTQYF.

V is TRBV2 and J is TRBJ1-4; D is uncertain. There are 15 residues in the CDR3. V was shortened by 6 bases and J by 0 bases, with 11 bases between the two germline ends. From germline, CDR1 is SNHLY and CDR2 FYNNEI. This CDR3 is CASRAWYATNEKLFF. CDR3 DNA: TGTGCCAGCAGAGCTTGGTATGCAACTAATGAAAAACTGTTTTTT. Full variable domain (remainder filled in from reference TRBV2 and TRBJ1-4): EPEVTQTPSHQVTQMGQEVILRCVPISNHLYFYWYRQILGQKVEFLVSFYNNEISEKSEIFDDQFSVERPDGSNFTLKIRSTKLEDSAMYFCASRAWYATNEKLFFGSGTQLSVL.